This TCR beta chain was obtained from a study of regulatory T cells in long-lasting Graves disease. General study results and limits: Under persistent disease, TRBV28, TRBJ1-2 and TRBJ2-5 were used preferentially.

Germline assignment: CDR1 SQVTM and CDR2 ANQGSEA. V lost 2 bases to trimming and J lost 4 bases, with 11 bases between them. The length of the CDR3 is 13 residues. Building of the TCR beta libraries involved iRepertoire HTBI primers and Arm-PCR of CDR3 regions. A single record per CDR3 protein comes from TCRdb applying MiXCR to the multiplex PCR reads. This table has some 410,000 distinct CDR3 sequences, about 17% appearing once. Time point: newly diagnosed GD, antithyroid drugs for less than 3 months. PBMC-derived RNA was used for the TCR library. In regard to this clonotype: As yet, its antigen is unknown.

The same data also went into a second study, on T cells in Graves' hyperthyroidism and ophthalmopathy.

This TCR was recovered from a woman aged 30 to 39 with Graves disease. This sequence joins TRBV29-1 and TRBJ1-2, with D possibly being TRBD1 (5 bases). The sequenced sample was peripheral blood mononuclear cells (PBMCs), obtained at new diagnosis, from a patient treated with antithyroid drugs. CDR3 DNA sequence: TGCAGCGTTGAAATTGGGGGGGGCTATGGCTACACCTTC. Protein sequence: CSVEIGGGYGYTF.